This T cell receptor (beta chain) was profiled in a study of blood T cells in healthy people across ages. Study observations and caveats: The unknown donor CMV status may have confounded expanded clonotype changes. The long-lived group displayed more naive CD4+ cells, plus higher diversity, than the aged donors did.

Regarding this clonotype: What it binds is unknown.

Alongside a J-beta primer mix, a sample-barcoded 5' primer served in a second PCR lasting roughly 6 to 11 cycles. The authors tagged each cDNA molecule using a template-switch adaptor with 12 random nucleotides. MiXCR, run by TCRdb on the 5' RACE reads, gives a single entry per CDR3 protein. Among over 1,200,000 distinct CDR3 sequences listed, roughly 59% were seen once. This receptor was taken from a man younger than 30 in good health. Source material: blood.

The CDR3 DNA follows: TGTGCCAGCCGGAGGGACAGGGCAGATACGCAGTATTTT. It specifies CASRRDRADTQYF. The chain couples TRBV6-2 or TRBV6-3 to TRBJ2-3; 9 bases are a match to TRBD1. The ends lost 8 bases at V and 4 bases at J; junction bases unmatched: 4. The germline V gene encodes CDR1 MNHEY and CDR2 SVGEGT. The CDR3 contains 13 residues.